The clone carrying this T cell receptor beta chain was observed a handful of times. This record belongs to a study of beta chain features in type 1 diabetes. Germline CDR1 and CDR2: MNHNY and SVGAGI (reference sequence). V gave up 6 bases and J gave up 2 bases, with 17 bases separating them. This CDR3 has 15 amino acids. Every bit of the isolated RNA underwent reverse transcription, so sequencing read expressed TCRB transcripts. Clones were read by immunoSEQ multiplex PCR, and TCRdb kept only the in-frame ones, dropping some. This table has 130,000 to 150,000 clones, roughly a tenth appearing once. The receptor comes from a man between 18 and 29 years old in good health. This chain uses TRBV6-6 with TRBJ2-7; a possible D gene is TRBD1 (6 bases). Sequenced input: naive CD4+ T cells from blood. CDR3 sequence: CASSAGTPRTYEQYF. Here the CDR3 DNA reads TGTGCCAGCAGCGCTGGGACACCGCGCACCTACGAGCAGTACTTC.